This T cell receptor (beta chain) was captured in a study of T cell responses to AZD1222 COVID-19 vaccine. Libraries were prepared by immunoSEQ multiplex PCR; TCRdb keeps only in-frame clonotypes and omits some of them. The sample yields 100,000 or so clones, around 87% seen once. This CDR3 is 14 amino acids long. The V and J ends lost 1 base and 5 bases, in that order; junction bases with no gene match: 2. Per germline, CDR1 LNHDA and CDR2 SQIVND (reference sequence). Sequenced here: peripheral blood, sampled on day 0 of MenACWY control vaccination. The chain combines TRBV19 with TRBJ1-5; 7 bases are shared with TRBD1. The clonotype was recovered from an adult in good health. The CDR3 region has the DNA TGTGCCAGTAGTATAGGACAGGGCCATCAGCCCCAGCATTTT. Residues: CASSIGQGHQPQHF.